This entry lists 22 T cell receptor beta chains sequenced from one sample in a study of immune cell composition in non-small cell lung cancer. Using immunoSEQ multiplex PCR, the repertoire was profiled, and TCRdb retains in-frame clones only, with some absent. The sample yields about 8,700 clones, about 68% seen once. The normal lung sample lay at least 3 cm, and maximally far, from the tumour. The sample comprised non-adjacent lung tissue. All receptors come from a human donor with non-small cell lung cancer.

The chain employs TRBV11-3 and TRBJ1-1; D perhaps matches TRBD1 (5 bases). Germline V gene lookup returns CDR1 SGHNT and CDR2 YENEEA. The length of the CDR3 is 13 residues. The V and J ends lost 6 bases and 6 bases respectively, with 14 bases between them. The CDR3: CASSPAGGSEAFF. As DNA, the CDR3 is TGTGCCAGCAGTCCAGCGGGGGGGTCTGAAGCTTTCTTT.

This clone was seen just once. The chain has TRBV6-5 and TRBJ1-5, with 9 bases identical to TRBD1. After removal of 6 bases from V and 3 bases from J, the junction contained 6 bases not matched to a gene. Per germline, CDR1 MNHEY and CDR2 SVGAGI. The CDR3 covers 15 residues. CDR3 region: CASSLGQGVNQPQHF. CDR3 nucleotide sequence: TGTGCCAGCAGCTTGGGACAGGGCGTCAATCAGCCCCAGCATTTT.

This chain links TRBV13 with TRBJ1-4; the match to TRBD1 covers 9 bases. The V and J ends lost 4 bases and 7 bases, in that order; junction bases with no gene match: 4. The CDR3 spans 14 residues. Germline values: CDR1 PRHDT, CDR2 FYEKMQ (reference sequence). The CDR3 nucleotides are TGTGCCAGCAGCTCCAGACAGGGGGTTGAAAAACTGTTTTTT. Amino acid sequence: CASSSRQGVEKLFF.

CDR3 sequence reads: CASSPNRGRETQYF. The CDR3 bases are TGTGCCAGCAGCCCAAACAGGGGGCGGGAGACCCAGTACTTC. The gene calls are TRBV7-2 and TRBJ2-5; 9 nucleotides line up with TRBD1. This CDR3 comprises 14 residues. Germline CDR1 SGHTA, CDR2 FQGNSA. The V segment lost 5 bases and the J segment 5 bases; nucleotides outside the gene matches: 6.

This chain uses TRBV7-2 with TRBJ1-5; D is undetermined. This CDR3 comprises 15 residues. Trimming left V 3 bases short and J 5 bases short, with 14 bases between. CDR1 and CDR2 (germline): SGHTA, FQGNSA. The CDR3 DNA sequence: TGTGCCAGCAGCTTGGGAGTCTTGGAGGATCAGCCCCAGCATTTT. This translates into CASSLGVLEDQPQHF.

By frequency in the sample, this clone is medium-sized. The chain combines TRBV6-4 with TRBJ2-2; D might be TRBD2 (7 bases). The length of the CDR3 is 16 residues. The germline V and J ends were trimmed by 0 bases and 4 bases, with 12 bases remaining between them. Germline V gene lookup returns CDR1 MRHNA and CDR2 SNTAGT. The CDR3 region is CASSDSNREGTGELFF. The CDR3 DNA is TGTGCCAGCAGTGACTCGAACAGGGAGGGCACCGGGGAGCTGTTTTTT.

This clone was counted once. The chain recombines TRBV15 with TRBJ2-7; a weak D match, TRBD1 (5 bases). The CDR3 is 15 amino acids. CDR1 LNHNV and CDR2 YYDKDF come from the germline V gene (reference sequence). Trimming took 4 bases from V and 3 from J, leaving 16 bases between them. For the CDR3, the DNA is TGTGCCACCAGCATCCCAAGGGGCACCGTCTACGAGCAGTACTTC. As protein: CATSIPRGTVYEQYF.

The chain combines TRBV19 with TRBJ2-1; D is perhaps TRBD1 (6 bases). The CDR3 is made up of 15 amino acids. V lost 3 bases and J lost 0, with 9 bases in between. Germline V gene lookup returns CDR1 LNHDA and CDR2 SQIVND (reference sequence). This CDR3 reads CASSIRTASYNEQFF. The CDR3 nucleotides are TGTGCCAGTAGTATCCGGACAGCCTCCTACAATGAGCAGTTCTTC.

The V and J genes are TRBV28 and TRBJ1-6, with a tentative D call TRBD1 (5 bases). Germline CDR1 and CDR2: MDHEN and SYDVKM. The CDR3 sequence is 18 residues long. Trimming left V 1 base short and J 1 base short, with 14 bases between. CDR3: CASSLSKGLGSYNSPLHF. Written as DNA, the CDR3 is TGTGCCAGCAGTTTATCGAAGGGGTTGGGGTCCTATAATTCACCCCTCCACTTT.

This CDR3 is CASSLLAGTYNEQFF. DNA for the CDR3: TGCGCCAGCAGCCTGTTAGCGGGCACCTACAATGAGCAGTTCTTC. The rearrangement joins TRBV5-1 to TRBJ2-1, with 7 bases lining up with TRBD2. There are 15 residues in the CDR3. Germline V gene sequence: CDR1 SGHRS, CDR2 YFSETQ. Trimming removed 4 bases from V and 2 bases from J; junction bases left unmatched: 6.

This chain links TRBV5-1 with TRBJ1-2, with TRBD1 as a possible D gene (5 bases). The ends were cut back, 2 bases at V and 4 bases at J, with 9 bases in the middle. CDR3 length: 13 amino acids. Germline CDR1 SGHRS, CDR2 YFSETQ. The CDR3 here is CASSLQVLYGYTF. CDR3 in DNA: TGCGCCAGCAGCTTACAGGTGCTCTATGGCTACACCTTC.

CDR3 region: CASSQGRLMEVGEQYF. CDR3 coding DNA: TGCGCCAGCAGCCAAGGACGACTCATGGAAGTGGGCGAGCAGTACTTC. The gene calls are TRBV4-1 and TRBJ2-7; D unclear. Trimming took 1 base from V and 6 from J, leaving 19 bases between them. Per the germline V gene, CDR1 is MGHRA and CDR2 is YSYEKL. The CDR3 contains 16 residues.

There are a few counts of this clone. The rearrangement uses TRBV27 and TRBJ1-4; D may be TRBD1 (6 bases). The CDR3 totals 15 residues. V gave up 2 bases and J gave up 8 bases, with 15 bases separating them. Germline values: CDR1 MNHEY, CDR2 SMNVEV (reference sequence). The CDR3, as DNA: TGTGCCAGCAGTTTAAGGGGGACACTAGGAGAAAAACTGTTTTTT. This codes for CASSLRGTLGEKLFF.

This rearrangement joins TRBV12-5 to TRBJ1-4; tentatively, D is TRBD1 (6 bases). Germline CDR1 reads LGHNT; CDR2 reads FRNRAP. V was cut by 0 bases and J by 2 bases, with 13 bases left in between. This CDR3 contains 17 residues. This chain's CDR3 is CASGLVRSGETNEKLFF. DNA for the CDR3: TGTGCTAGTGGTTTGGTACGGTCAGGGGAGACTAATGAAAAACTGTTTTTT.

In DNA, the CDR3 is TGTGCCAGCAGCCAAGGGGGAGGGAACTACGAGCAGTACTTC. Amino acid sequence: CASSQGGGNYEQYF. This chain uses TRBV14 with TRBJ2-7; 7 nucleotides agree with TRBD2. J was trimmed by 3 bases and V by 1 base; bases with no gene match: 3. CDR3 size: 14 residues. The V gene's germline CDR1 is SGHDN and CDR2 FVKESK.

The chain has TRBV5-1 and TRBJ1-1; D call uncertain. CDR3 length: 14 residues. Germline loops: CDR1 SGHRS, CDR2 YFSETQ. V gave up 0 bases and J gave up 1 base, with 7 bases separating them. CDR3 DNA sequence: TGCGCCAGCAGCTTGGCCCTCGGGAACACTGAAGCTTTCTTT. This encodes CASSLALGNTEAFF.

The CDR3 region has the DNA TGTGCCAGCAGATCTATGCTAGCGGGGGGCCACGAGCAGTACTTC. It yields the protein CASRSMLAGGHEQYF. The J gene is TRBJ2-7, the V gene TRBV2; TRBD2 matches at 11 bases. V gave up 6 bases and J gave up 5 bases; unmatched junction bases: 9. The germline gives CDR1 SNHLY, CDR2 FYNNEI. This CDR3 region has 15 residues.

This rearrangement joins TRBV5-6 to TRBJ2-7; TRBD1 might be the D (6 bases). CDR1 and CDR2 from the germline V gene are SGHDT and YYEEEE. Trimming stripped 3 bases from V and 4 bases from J, with 14 bases between. CDR3 length equals 14 residues. The CDR3 sequence is CASSSGTHFYEQYF. Written as DNA, the CDR3 is TGTGCCAGCAGCTCCGGGACACATTTTTACGAGCAGTACTTC.

This chain links TRBV7-9 with TRBJ1-1, with unresolved D. The CDR3 is 17 residues long. Germline CDR1 and CDR2: SEHNR and FQNEAQ (reference sequence). The V end was cut by 0 bases, the J end by 3 bases, with 17 bases between. CDR3 in amino acids: CASSLARGGRRDTEAFF. The CDR3 DNA reads as TGTGCCAGCAGCTTAGCGCGAGGAGGGAGGAGGGACACTGAAGCTTTCTTT.

CDR3 DNA: TGTGCCACCAGCTCCCAGGGGAATTGGAACACTGAAGCTTTCTTT. This encodes CATSSQGNWNTEAFF. V and J are TRBV15 and TRBJ1-1; possible D gene TRBD1, 6 bases. V gave up 5 bases and J gave up 1 base, with 14 bases separating them. Per the germline V gene, CDR1 is LNHNV and CDR2 is YYDKDF (reference sequence). The CDR3 extends over 15 amino acids.

The chain is built from TRBV5-1 and TRBJ2-3; 12 bases agree with TRBD2. Germline lookup yields CDR1 SGHRS and CDR2 YFSETQ. J lost 2 bases, V lost 1 base, and 2 bases had no gene match. The CDR3 extends over 16 amino acids. CDR3 nucleotides: TGCGCCAGCAGCTTGCTAGCGGGGGGGATCACAGATACGCAGTATTTT. Amino acid sequence: CASSLLAGGITDTQYF.

The V gene is TRBV15, the J gene TRBJ1-1; the match to TRBD1 covers 8 bases. J gave up 4 bases and V 2 bases, and 9 bases lay outside the gene matches. CDR3 size: 16 residues. Germline values: CDR1 LNHNV, CDR2 YYDKDF (reference sequence). CDR3 coding DNA: TGTGCCACCAGCAGATCCGACAGGGGCCGTTCCACTGAAGCTTTCTTT. This translates into CATSRSDRGRSTEAFF.